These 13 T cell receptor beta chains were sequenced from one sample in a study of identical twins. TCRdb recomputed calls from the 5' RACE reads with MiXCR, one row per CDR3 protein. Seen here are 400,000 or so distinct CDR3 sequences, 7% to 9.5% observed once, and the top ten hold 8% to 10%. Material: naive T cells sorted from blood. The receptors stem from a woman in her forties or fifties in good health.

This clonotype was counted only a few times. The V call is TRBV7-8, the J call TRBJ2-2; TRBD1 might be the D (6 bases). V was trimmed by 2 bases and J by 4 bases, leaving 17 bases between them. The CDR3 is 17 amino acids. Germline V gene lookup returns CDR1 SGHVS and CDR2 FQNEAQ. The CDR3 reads CASSLPRNRASTGELFF. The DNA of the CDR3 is TGTGCCAGCAGCTTACCACGAAACAGGGCGAGCACCGGGGAGCTGTTTTTT.

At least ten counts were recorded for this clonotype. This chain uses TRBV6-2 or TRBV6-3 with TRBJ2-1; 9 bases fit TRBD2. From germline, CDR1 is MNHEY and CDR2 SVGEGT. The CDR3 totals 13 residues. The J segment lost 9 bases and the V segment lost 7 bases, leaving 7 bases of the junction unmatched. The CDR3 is CASKASGTGEQFF. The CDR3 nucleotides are TGTGCCAGCAAGGCTAGCGGGACTGGTGAGCAGTTCTTC.

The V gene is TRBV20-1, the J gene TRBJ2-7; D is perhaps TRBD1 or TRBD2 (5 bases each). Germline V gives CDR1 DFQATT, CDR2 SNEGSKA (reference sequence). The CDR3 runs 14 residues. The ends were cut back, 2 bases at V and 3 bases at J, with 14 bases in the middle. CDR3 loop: CSARSGTSYYEQYF. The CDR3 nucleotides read TGCAGTGCTAGAAGTGGGACGTCTTACTACGAGCAGTACTTC.

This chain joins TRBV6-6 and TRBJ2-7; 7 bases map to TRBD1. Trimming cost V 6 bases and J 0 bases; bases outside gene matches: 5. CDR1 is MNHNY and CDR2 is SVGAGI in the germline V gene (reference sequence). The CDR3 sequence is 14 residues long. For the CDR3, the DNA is TGTGCCAGCAGACTCAGGGGGAGCTCCTACGAGCAGTACGTC. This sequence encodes CASRLRGSSYEQYV.

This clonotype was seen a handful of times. The CDR3 sequence: CATSRRQSYGYTF. Here the CDR3 DNA reads TGTGCCACCAGCAGACGACAGAGCTATGGCTACACCTTC. The gene calls are TRBV15 and TRBJ1-2; TRBD1 is a possible D gene (5 bases). Germline-derived CDR1 and CDR2 are LNHNV and YYDKDF (reference sequence). The CDR3 covers 13 residues. Between the trimmed V and J ends, which lost 2 bases and 4 bases, there was a span of 8 bases.

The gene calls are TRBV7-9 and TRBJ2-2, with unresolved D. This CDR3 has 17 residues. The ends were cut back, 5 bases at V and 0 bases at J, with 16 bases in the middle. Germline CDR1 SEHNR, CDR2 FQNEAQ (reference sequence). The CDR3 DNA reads TGTGCCAGCAGCACCTCGGCCAGCGTTTCGAACACCGGGGAGCTGTTTTTT. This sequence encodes CASSTSASVSNTGELFF.

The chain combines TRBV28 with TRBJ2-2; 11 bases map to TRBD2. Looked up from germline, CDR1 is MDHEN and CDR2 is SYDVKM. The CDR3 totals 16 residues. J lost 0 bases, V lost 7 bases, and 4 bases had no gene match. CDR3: CASKPSGRSNTGELFF. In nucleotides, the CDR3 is TGTGCCAGCAAACCTAGCGGGAGGTCGAACACCGGGGAGCTGTTTTTT.

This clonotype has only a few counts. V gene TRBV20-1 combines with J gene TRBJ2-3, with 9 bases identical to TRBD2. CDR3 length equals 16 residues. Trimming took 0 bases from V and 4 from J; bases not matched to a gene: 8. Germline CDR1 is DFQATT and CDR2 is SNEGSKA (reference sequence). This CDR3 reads CSARDYSGSVPDTQYF. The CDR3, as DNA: TGCAGTGCTAGAGATTATAGCGGGAGTGTCCCAGATACGCAGTATTTT.

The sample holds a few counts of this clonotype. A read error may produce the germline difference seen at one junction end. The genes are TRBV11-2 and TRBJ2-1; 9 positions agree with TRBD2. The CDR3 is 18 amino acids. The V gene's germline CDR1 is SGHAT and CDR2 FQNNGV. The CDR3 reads CASSLDGIAGGPHNEQFF. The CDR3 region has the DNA TGTGCCAGCAGCCTAGACGGGATCGCGGGAGGGCCTCACAATGAGCAGTTCTTC.

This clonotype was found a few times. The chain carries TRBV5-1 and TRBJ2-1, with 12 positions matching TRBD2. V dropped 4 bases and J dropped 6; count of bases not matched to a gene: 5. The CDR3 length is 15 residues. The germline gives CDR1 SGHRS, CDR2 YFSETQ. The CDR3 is CASSQLAGGPNEQFF. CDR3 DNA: TGCGCCAGCAGCCAACTAGCGGGAGGTCCCAATGAGCAGTTCTTC.

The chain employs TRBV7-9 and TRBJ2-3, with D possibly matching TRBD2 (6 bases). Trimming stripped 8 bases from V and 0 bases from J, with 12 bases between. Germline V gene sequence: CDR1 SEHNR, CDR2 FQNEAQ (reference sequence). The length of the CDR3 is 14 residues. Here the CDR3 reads CASELAVSTDTQYF. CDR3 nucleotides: TGTGCCAGCGAGTTAGCGGTTAGCACAGATACGCAGTATTTT.

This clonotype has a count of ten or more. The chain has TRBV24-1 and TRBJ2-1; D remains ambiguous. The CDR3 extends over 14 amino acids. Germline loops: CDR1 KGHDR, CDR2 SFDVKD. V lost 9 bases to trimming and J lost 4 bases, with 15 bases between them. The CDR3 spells CATHVGILYNEQFF. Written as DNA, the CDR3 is TGTGCCACCCACGTTGGAATTTTGTACAATGAGCAGTTCTTC.

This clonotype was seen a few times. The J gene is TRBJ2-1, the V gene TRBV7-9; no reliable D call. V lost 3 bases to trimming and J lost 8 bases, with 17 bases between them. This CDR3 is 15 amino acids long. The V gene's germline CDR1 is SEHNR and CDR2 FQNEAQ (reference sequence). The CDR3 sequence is CASSFIRGRIDEQFF. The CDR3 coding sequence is TGTGCCAGCAGCTTCATTCGCGGTCGAATCGATGAGCAGTTCTTC.